This T cell receptor beta chain came from a study of post-analysis software for immune sequencing data. Prepared TCR beta cDNA libraries contained unique molecular identifiers. cDNA molecules numbering 400,000 to 550,000 came from approximately 0.91 to 9.4 million T cells. Via MiXCR, TCRdb re-called the PCR reads, giving one row per CDR3 protein. The sample yields fewer than 850,000 distinct CDR3 sequences, 30% seen once. Points on this clonotype: Lacking the conserved final phenylalanine or tryptophan, this CDR3 likely reflects a read error.

The TCR sequence derives from a girl aged 10-17 years with multiple sclerosis. Material for sequencing was blood.

CDR3: CASSPRLAGGPYEQYY. The CDR3 DNA reads TGTGCCAGCAGCCCCAGACTAGCGGGAGGCCCCTACGAGCAGTACTAC. This chain links TRBV9 with TRBJ2-7, with 13 bases identical to TRBD2. From germline, CDR1 is SGDLS and CDR2 YYNGEE. J was trimmed by 2 bases and V by 4 bases; bases with no gene match: 6. This CDR3 has 16 amino acids.